One sample yielded the 25 T cell receptor beta chains listed below, sequenced in a study of blood T cell repertoires in COVID-19. Using immunoSEQ multiplex PCR, the repertoire was profiled, and TCRdb retains in-frame clones only, with some absent. The table includes about 100,000 clones, roughly 92% detected once. Material for sequencing was peripheral blood. Every receptor here comes from a man in his sixties or seventies with acute or convalescent COVID-19.

This clone was seen once. The V call is TRBV9, the J call TRBJ2-4; tentative D call: TRBD1 (5 bases). The CDR3 covers 14 residues. V lost 1 base and J lost 1, with 6 bases in between. Germline CDR1 reads SGDLS; CDR2 reads YYNGEE. The CDR3 bases are TGTGCCAGCAGCGTATCAGGGGCCAAAAACATTCAGTACTTC. It translates to CASSVSGAKNIQYF.

The chain carries TRBV6-4 and TRBJ2-2; D is perhaps TRBD2 (6 bases). V was pared by 7 bases and J by 6 bases, with 15 bases between. Germline V lookup: CDR1 MRHNA, CDR2 SNTAGT. This CDR3 region has 14 residues. The CDR3 nucleotides read TGTGCCAGCACGGAGACTAGAGGTTCCGGGGAGCTGTTTTTT. It encodes CASTETRGSGELFF.

This clone has just a few counts. The chain combines TRBV27 with TRBJ1-1; no definite D call. Trimming stripped 3 bases from V and 4 bases from J, with 9 bases between. The germline V gene encodes CDR1 MNHEY and CDR2 SMNVEV (reference sequence). The CDR3 contains 13 residues. The CDR3 sequence is CASSFKEITEAFF. In DNA form, the CDR3 reads TGTGCCAGCAGTTTCAAGGAGATCACTGAAGCTTTCTTT.

The rearrangement uses TRBV2 and TRBJ2-7; the match to TRBD1 covers 7 bases. The CDR3 spans 16 residues. The germline gives CDR1 SNHLY, CDR2 FYNNEI. V lost 0 bases and J lost 1; bases outside the gene matches: 6. In DNA form, the CDR3 reads TGTGCCAGCAGTGAAGCGGAGACAGGGTTTTCCTACGAGCAGTACTTC. This translates into CASSEAETGFSYEQYF.

The chain is built from TRBV11-2 and TRBJ1-2; TRBD1 is a possible D gene (5 bases). CDR1 and CDR2 from the germline V gene are SGHAT and FQNNGV. The CDR3 has 12 amino acids. V was trimmed by 3 bases and J by 8 bases, leaving 10 bases between them. CDR3 residues: CASSFARAGYTF. Here the CDR3 DNA reads TGTGCCAGCAGCTTTGCCAGGGCAGGCTACACCTTC.

The V gene is TRBV25-1, the J gene TRBJ1-2, with D possibly being TRBD1 (6 bases). The CDR3 is 15 residues long. Trimming removed 3 bases from V and 1 base from J, with 12 bases in between. Germline CDR1 is MGHDK and CDR2 is SYGVNS. In DNA form, the CDR3 reads TGTGCCAGCAGTGAGTCGGACAGTTATAACTATGGCTACACCTTC. This gives the protein CASSESDSYNYGYTF.

Comment on this clone: Germline is not matched at one junction end, which may reflect a read error. This sequence joins TRBV5-6 and TRBJ2-7; 9 nucleotides agree with TRBD2. The CDR3 runs to 12 residues. Germline CDR1 reads SGHDT; CDR2 reads YYEEEE. CDR3 region: CASSLAGGVCFF. The CDR3 coding sequence is TGTGCCAGCAGCTTAGCGGGAGGCGTGTGTTTTTTC.

The rearrangement joins TRBV19 to TRBJ2-1, with 13 bases fitting TRBD2. Germline trimming cut 10 bases from V and 7 bases from J; bases unmatched to any gene: 7. The CDR3 has 14 amino acids. Germline V gene data show CDR1 as LNHDA and CDR2 as SQIVND (reference sequence). The CDR3 DNA is TGTGCCACCATGACTAGCGGGAGGCGTAATGAGCAGTTCTTC. Its translation: CATMTSGRRNEQFF.

This chain joins TRBV19 and TRBJ1-5, with 7 bases lining up with TRBD1. V lost 8 bases to trimming and J lost 5 bases; unmatched junction nucleotides: 3. The germline gives CDR1 LNHDA, CDR2 SQIVND (reference sequence). The CDR3 loop spans 12 amino acids. The CDR3 spells CASGTVDQPQHF. The CDR3 DNA reads TGTGCCAGTGGGACAGTTGATCAGCCCCAGCATTTT.

The chain couples TRBV27 to TRBJ1-5; TRBD1 matches at 9 bases. V shed 6 bases and J 3 bases; nucleotides not matched to a gene: 6. The CDR3 runs 15 residues. Germline V lookup: CDR1 MNHEY, CDR2 SMNVEV (reference sequence). The CDR3 here is CASRPGQGLNQPQHF. The CDR3 coding sequence is TGTGCCAGCAGACCCGGACAGGGGCTCAATCAGCCCCAGCATTTT.

The chain combines TRBV29-1 with TRBJ1-2; 9 nucleotides align to TRBD1. With 7 bases clipped from V and 5 bases from J, the junction kept 17 bases outside the gene matches. CDR1 and CDR2 from the germline V gene are SQVTM and ANQGSEA. The CDR3 is 16 amino acids. The CDR3 here is CSASVGTGTKLYGYTF. CDR3 coding DNA: TGCAGCGCTAGCGTCGGGACAGGGACGAAACTGTATGGCTACACCTTC.

The genes are TRBV7-9 and TRBJ2-7; TRBD2 might be the D (5 bases). Looked up from germline, CDR1 is SEHNR and CDR2 is FQNEAQ (reference sequence). This CDR3 region has 14 residues. Trimming cost V 5 bases and J 4 bases, with 15 bases left between them. CDR3 coding DNA: TGTGCCAGCAGCACCCCGGGGAGAGATTACGAGCAGTACTTC. Amino acid sequence: CASSTPGRDYEQYF.

The J gene is TRBJ2-5, the V gene TRBV5-4; perhaps TRBD1 as D (6 bases). The CDR3 runs 14 residues. V lost 6 bases to trimming and J lost 2 bases, with 14 bases between them. Per germline, CDR1 SGHNT and CDR2 YYREEE (reference sequence). The chain's CDR3 is CASTPLDSQETQYF. CDR3 in DNA: TGTGCCAGCACTCCATTGGACAGTCAAGAGACCCAGTACTTC.

The chain uses TRBV6-6 and TRBJ2-1; TRBD2 matches at 12 bases. V gave up 8 bases and J gave up 5 bases; unmatched junction bases: 13. The CDR3 is 17 amino acids. The germline CDR1 and CDR2 sequences are MNHNY and SVGAGI (reference sequence). For the CDR3, the DNA is TGTGCCAGCTGGCGATCCCTAGCGGGGGGGCACAACAATGAGCAGTTCTTC. This gives the protein CASWRSLAGGHNNEQFF.

The genes are TRBV28 and TRBJ2-5, with 7 nucleotides matching TRBD2. J lost 0 bases, V lost 5 bases, and 9 bases had no gene match. CDR1 is MDHEN and CDR2 is SYDVKM in the germline V gene. The CDR3 has 16 amino acids. CDR3: CASSPYRLAYQETQYF. For the CDR3, the DNA is TGTGCCAGCAGTCCCTACCGACTAGCATACCAAGAGACCCAGTACTTC.

The V call is TRBV7-6, the J call TRBJ2-2; no firm D call. Germline CDR1 reads SGHVS; CDR2 reads FNYEAQ. The CDR3 has 12 residues. Trimming took 1 base from V and 8 from J, leaving 5 bases between them. CDR3 amino acids: CASSLVKGELFF. CDR3 coding DNA: TGTGCCAGCAGCTTAGTCAAAGGGGAGCTGTTTTTT.

This chain connects TRBV2 to TRBJ1-1; unclear D gene. This CDR3 has 14 residues. Germline lookup yields CDR1 SNHLY and CDR2 FYNNEI. The V end was cut by 5 bases, the J end by 10 bases, with 20 bases between. The chain's CDR3 is CASSPDKRGLAAFF. The CDR3 region has the DNA TGTGCCAGCAGTCCCGACAAGCGGGGTTTGGCAGCTTTCTTT.

This clone was seen just once. This chain uses TRBV7-9 with TRBJ1-4; a weak D match, TRBD1 (6 bases). V was trimmed by 1 base and J by 8 bases, leaving 14 bases between them. This CDR3 spans 15 amino acids. Per germline, CDR1 SEHNR and CDR2 FQNEAQ (reference sequence). CDR3 amino acids: CASSLDRGAQEKLFF. CDR3 nucleotide sequence: TGTGCCAGCAGCTTAGATCGGGGGGCGCAGGAAAAACTGTTTTTT.

This clone was seen once. The rearrangement uses TRBV4-1 and TRBJ1-1, with D unclear. CDR1 MGHRA and CDR2 YSYEKL come from the germline V gene. The CDR3 has 16 amino acids. The V end was cut by 0 bases, the J end by 4 bases, with 15 bases between. Written as DNA, the CDR3 is TGCGCCAGCAGCCAAGATATACTGGGAGAGGTCACTGAAGCTTTCTTT. It encodes CASSQDILGEVTEAFF.

This chain joins TRBV6-6 and TRBJ2-7, with D perhaps TRBD1 (6 bases). Germline loops: CDR1 MNHNY, CDR2 SVGAGI (reference sequence). V lost 5 bases to trimming and J lost 0 bases, with 20 bases between them. CDR3 length equals 17 residues. CDR3 region: CASSPTQSRGTSYEQYF. CDR3 DNA sequence: TGTGCCAGCAGTCCTACCCAATCCAGGGGTACCTCCTACGAGCAGTACTTC.

The chain recombines TRBV24-1 with TRBJ1-2; D possibly corresponds to TRBD1 (5 bases). CDR1 and CDR2 from the germline V gene are KGHDR and SFDVKD. V lost 9 bases, J lost 6 bases, and 13 bases lay in between. This CDR3 has 12 residues. Here the CDR3 reads CATPEGANGYTF. In DNA form, the CDR3 reads TGTGCCACCCCCGAAGGGGCGAATGGCTACACCTTC.

The chain carries TRBV5-4 and TRBJ1-5, with D maybe TRBD1 (5 bases). V gave up 2 bases and J gave up 5 bases, with 8 bases separating them. CDR3 length: 13 residues. Germline V gene sequence: CDR1 SGHNT, CDR2 YYREEE (reference sequence). Written as DNA, the CDR3 is TGTGCCAGCAGCTTAGACAGCCATCAGCCCCAGCATTTT. Protein product: CASSLDSHQPQHF.

This clone was counted between two and nine times. The rearrangement uses TRBV30 and TRBJ1-2, with D possibly TRBD1 on 5 matching bases. Germline V gives CDR1 GTSNPN, CDR2 SVGIG (reference sequence). Trimming took off 2 bases at V and 8 bases at J, with 12 bases between the two ends. The CDR3 is 12 amino acids. CDR3 protein: CAWSQGAVGYTF. The CDR3 nucleotides are TGTGCCTGGAGTCAGGGCGCGGTCGGCTACACCTTC.

The rearrangement links TRBV5-6 to TRBJ1-1; D is perhaps TRBD1 (6 bases). The CDR3 runs to 12 residues. Germline loops: CDR1 SGHDT, CDR2 YYEEEE. The V end lost 2 bases, the J end lost 8 bases, and 10 bases lay between the germline ends. DNA of the CDR3: TGTGCCAGCAGCTTCGGACAGACCGAAGCTTTCTTT. The encoded protein is CASSFGQTEAFF. Variable domain in full (rest from reference TRBV5-6 and TRBJ1-1): DAGVTQSPTHLIKTRGQQVTLRCSPKSGHDTVSWYQQALGQGPQFIFQYYEEEERQRGNFPDRFSGHQFPNYSSELNVNALLLGDSALYLCASSFGQTEAFFGQGTRLTVV.

CDR3 coding DNA: TGTGCCAGCAGTTTTTTTGGGGCCAACGAGCAGTACTTC. Translation gives CASSFFGANEQYF. The chain links TRBV12-3 or TRBV12-4 to TRBJ2-7, with D perhaps matching TRBD1 (5 bases). The CDR3 sequence is 13 residues long. The V end lost 3 bases, the J end lost 5 bases, and 11 bases lay between the germline ends.